This T cell receptor beta chain was sequenced during a study of T-cell reconstitution after alpha-beta-depleted transplantation in children. TCRbeta library construction was performed incorporating unique molecular identifiers. TCRdb re-derived calls from the PCR reads in MiXCR, one entry per CDR3 protein. The table has a few hundred thousand distinct CDR3 sequences, 10% seen once; the top ten hold under 3%. Trimming stripped 5 bases from V and 6 bases from J, with 11 bases between. CDR1 and CDR2 (germline): SEHNR, FQNEAQ (reference sequence). This CDR3 is 12 amino acids long. The TCR was taken from a human donor who donated a stem cell graft to a child with acute lymphoblastic leukemia. The chain is built from TRBV7-9 and TRBJ2-7; D uncertain. Sample: PBMCs from the stem cell graft donor, taken from the stem cell graft. The CDR3 nucleotides read TGTGCCAGCAGCCTGGAGTCACTCGAGCAGTACTTC. Translated, it gives CASSLESLEQYF.